The 4 T cell receptor beta chains given below trace back to one sample, sequenced in a study of TIL therapy for anti-PD-1-resistant metastatic lung cancer. Time point in this sample: pre-treatment sample, taken before nivolumab and TIL therapy. Pleural nodules or supraclavicular lymph nodes made up most of the excised metastases sampled. The immunoSEQ assay was v3. Clones were sequenced by immunoSEQ multiplex PCR, and TCRdb holds only the in-frame ones, with some missing. The sample holds around 100,000 clones, around three fifths seen once. Material: tumor tissue, obtained at baseline. The receptors originated from a person between 30 and 80 years old with non-small cell lung cancer.

The chain is built from TRBV25-1 and TRBJ2-3, with D unresolved. V was cut by 1 base and J by 5 bases, with 4 bases left in between. This CDR3 has 12 amino acids. Per the germline V gene, CDR1 is MGHDK and CDR2 is SYGVNS. CDR3 bases: TGTGCCAGCAGTGAATTTGGAGATACGCAGTATTTT. Translating gives CASSEFGDTQYF.

The chain couples TRBV5-1 to TRBJ2-7; tentative D call: TRBD1 (6 bases). Between the trimmed V and J ends, which lost 1 base and 5 bases, there was a span of 13 bases. The CDR3 contains 14 residues. Germline CDR1 reads SGHRS; CDR2 reads YFSETQ. CDR3 in amino acids: CASSLSTGNDEQYF. In DNA, the CDR3 is TGCGCCAGCAGCTTGAGCACAGGGAACGACGAGCAGTACTTC.

This clone has only a few counts. This chain joins TRBV10-3 and TRBJ2-1; 8 nucleotides agree with TRBD2. This CDR3 has 16 residues. Germline lookup yields CDR1 ENHRY and CDR2 SYGVKD. With V trimmed by 0 bases and J by 2 bases, 3 bases remained unmatched. CDR3 in amino acids: CAISESIAGTYNEQFF. In nucleotides, the CDR3 is TGTGCCATCAGTGAGTCAATAGCGGGGACCTACAATGAGCAGTTCTTC.

This sequence joins TRBV7-9 and TRBJ1-6; D is uncertain. Germline V lookup: CDR1 SEHNR, CDR2 FQNEAQ (reference sequence). V gave up 7 bases and J gave up 7 bases, with 14 bases separating them. CDR3 length: 14 amino acids. The DNA for the CDR3 is TGTGCCAGCAACGAGGTTGGTGGGAATTCACCCCTCCACTTT. Its protein is CASNEVGGNSPLHF.